The 26 T cell receptor beta chains below come from one sample, sequenced in a study of early T cells in non-severe SARS-CoV-2 infection (dated by TCRdb to the early 2020s). Library prep was done by 5' RACE. Instrument used: NextSeq 500. TCRdb passed the public sequencing reads through fastp at Q25 and MiXCR, retaining productive beta sequences. Merged by CDR3 protein, the rows form single entries marked with the most common genes and DNA. The sample table contains about 97,000 distinct CDR3 sequences; only one count was recorded for approximately 10% of them. The ten largest clonotypes hold around 4.6% of the sample. The material sequenced was whole blood, taken at baseline. All receptors come from an adult who was a healthcare worker with PCR-confirmed SARS-CoV-2 infection or an uninfected control (not recorded which).

This clonotype was seen at least ten times. The chain employs TRBV7-8 and TRBJ2-3; D uncertain. CDR1 SGHVS and CDR2 FQNEAQ come from the germline V gene. V was clipped by 5 bases and J by 0 bases, with 15 bases between them. CDR3 length: 16 amino acids. The DNA for the CDR3 is TGTGCCAGCAGCCTAGAAGGTTTTTCTAGCACAGATACGCAGTATTTT. Its protein is CASSLEGFSSTDTQYF.

A few counts support this clonotype. This chain uses TRBV11-2 with TRBJ1-1; D ambiguous. Per germline, CDR1 SGHAT and CDR2 FQNNGV. The CDR3 is 14 residues long. V lost 3 bases and J 3 bases, leaving 11 bases between the germline ends. CDR3 in DNA: TGTGCCAGCAGCTTGGTATTAAGGGACACTGAAGCTTTCTTT. This encodes CASSLVLRDTEAFF.

This clonotype was picked up a small number of times. The V call is TRBV14, the J call TRBJ2-1; D might be TRBD2 (6 bases). Germline V lookup: CDR1 SGHDN, CDR2 FVKESK. The CDR3 is 16 residues long. V dropped 1 base and J dropped 4 bases, with 14 bases sitting between them. The CDR3 sequence: CASSQVVGGRYNEQFF. CDR3 bases: TGTGCCAGCAGCCAAGTCGTCGGGGGACGGTACAATGAGCAGTTCTTC. The full variable domain, completed using reference TRBV14 and TRBJ2-1, is EAGVTQFPSHSVIEKGQTVTLRCDPISGHDNLYWYRRVMGKEIKFLLHFVKESKQDESGMPNNRFLAERTGGTYSTLKVQPAELEDSGVYFCASSQVVGGRYNEQFFGPGTRLTVL.

The rearrangement links TRBV6-6 to TRBJ2-5, with D tentatively TRBD1 or TRBD2 (5 bases each). The CDR3 spans 14 residues. Trimming removed 7 bases from V and 5 bases from J, with 17 bases in between. CDR1 and CDR2 (germline): MNHNY, SVGAGI (reference sequence). The CDR3 sequence is CASTITGDGETQYF. For the CDR3, the DNA is TGTGCCAGCACCATAACCGGGGACGGGGAGACCCAGTACTTC.

The sample holds a few counts of this clonotype. The chain combines TRBV7-2 with TRBJ2-7; 13 bases match TRBD2. This CDR3 is built from 16 residues. Germline CDR1 and CDR2: SGHTA and FQGNSA. The ends lost 4 bases at V and 2 bases at J; junction bases unmatched: 5. The CDR3 nucleotides read TGTGCCAGCAGCTCACCGGGGACTAGCGGGGCCTACGAGCAGTACTTC. This codes for CASSSPGTSGAYEQYF.

This rearrangement joins TRBV11-1 to TRBJ2-7, with 11 positions matching TRBD1. The CDR3 has 15 amino acids. Germline lookup yields CDR1 SGHAT and CDR2 FQDESV (reference sequence). With V trimmed by 4 bases and J by 6 bases, 8 bases remained unmatched. The CDR3: CASSSNPGQGGEQYF. CDR3 bases: TGTGCCAGCAGCTCAAACCCGGGACAGGGGGGCGAGCAGTACTTC.

The chain employs TRBV29-1 and TRBJ1-1, with unresolved D. The length of the CDR3 is 13 residues. Germline-derived CDR1 and CDR2 are SQVTM and ANQGSEA. With 1 base removed from V and 0 bases from J, the gap between germline ends came to 6 bases. The CDR3 loop is CSVEGRLNTEAFF. The CDR3 DNA is TGCAGCGTTGAAGGCAGGTTGAACACTGAAGCTTTCTTT. The full variable domain, completed using reference TRBV29-1 and TRBJ1-1, is SAVISQKPSRDICQRGTSLTIQCQVDSQVTMMFWYRQQPGQSLTLIATANQGSEATYESGFVIDKFPISRPNLTFSTLTVSNMSPEDSSIYLCSVEGRLNTEAFFGQGTRLTVV.

The V and J genes are TRBV7-3 and TRBJ2-3; tentatively, D is TRBD2 (5 bases). Germline CDR1 and CDR2: SGHTA and FQGTGA. The CDR3 contains 15 residues. V lost 5 bases, J lost 0 bases, and 12 bases lay in between. CDR3 protein: CASSREGWSTDTQYF. CDR3 sequence (DNA): TGTGCCAGCAGCCGGGAAGGTTGGAGCACAGATACGCAGTATTTT. The full variable domain, in which reference TRBV7-3 and TRBJ2-3 provide the parts outside the CDR3, is GAGVSQTPSNKVTEKGKYVELRCDPISGHTALYWYRQSLGQGPEFLIYFQGTGAADDSGLPNDRFFAVRPEGSVSTLKIQRTERGDSAVYLCASSREGWSTDTQYFGPGTRLTVL.

The CDR3 sequence is CASSHQDDEQYF. In nucleotides, the CDR3 is TGTGCCAGCAGCCATCAGGACGACGAGCAGTACTTC. V and J are TRBV3-1 and TRBJ2-7; no definite D call. The CDR3 runs 12 residues. V was trimmed by 3 bases and J by 5 bases, leaving 8 bases between them. CDR1 is LGHDT and CDR2 is YNNKEL in the germline V gene (reference sequence).

The table lists this clonotype with a few counts. The rearrangement links TRBV9 to TRBJ1-1; D may be TRBD1 (5 bases). This CDR3 is 15 amino acids long. The V end lost 0 bases, the J end lost 0 bases, and 9 bases lay between the germline ends. Germline lookup yields CDR1 SGDLS and CDR2 YYNGEE. The DNA of the CDR3 is TGTGCCAGCAGCGTAGAAGGGGAGGTGAACACTGAAGCTTTCTTT. Its translation is CASSVEGEVNTEAFF.

This chain uses TRBV2 with TRBJ1-6; D gene ambiguous. The ends were cut back, 2 bases at V and 9 bases at J, with 5 bases in the middle. The CDR3 has 12 residues. Germline V gene sequence: CDR1 SNHLY, CDR2 FYNNEI. CDR3 nucleotides: TGTGCCAGCAGTGAACGGAGTTCACCCCTCCACTTT. Translating it yields CASSERSSPLHF.

This clonotype was detected a few times. CDR3 sequence reads: CASSFSRDSYEQYF. Written as DNA, the CDR3 is TGTGCCAGCAGCTTTAGCCGGGACTCCTACGAGCAGTACTTC. This sequence joins TRBV7-8 and TRBJ2-7; D is perhaps TRBD2 (5 bases). Trimming cost V 3 bases and J 0 bases, with 9 bases left between them. Per germline, CDR1 SGHVS and CDR2 FQNEAQ. This CDR3 spans 14 amino acids.

The chain carries TRBV27 and TRBJ2-7; D remains ambiguous. The CDR3 is 12 residues long. Germline assignment: CDR1 MNHEY and CDR2 SMNVEV (reference sequence). Trimming stripped 5 bases from V and 3 bases from J, with 8 bases between. The CDR3, as DNA: TGTGCCAGCAGTAGCACAGACTACGAGCAGTACTTC. Its protein is CASSSTDYEQYF.

This rearrangement joins TRBV6-2 or TRBV6-3 to TRBJ2-7, with D perhaps TRBD2 (6 bases). Between the trimmed V and J ends, which lost 5 bases and 0 bases, there was a span of 17 bases. Germline values: CDR1 MNHEY, CDR2 SVGEGT. The CDR3 spans 16 residues. The CDR3 DNA follows: TGTGCCAGCAGTAAGTCCGGGACTGAGAGCTCCTACGAGCAGTACTTC. Translated, it gives CASSKSGTESSYEQYF.

This chain links TRBV7-9 with TRBJ1-6; D perhaps matches TRBD1 (6 bases). Germline CDR1 reads SEHNR; CDR2 reads FQNEAQ (reference sequence). This CDR3 is 17 amino acids long. Trimming left V 5 bases short and J 10 bases short, with 24 bases between. The CDR3 spells CASSTSQGHPSSSPLHF. The CDR3 nucleotides read TGTGCCAGCAGCACCTCACAGGGTCACCCATCATCGTCACCCCTCCACTTT.

The CDR3 bases are TGCAGTGCTAGGGCCTCCTACGAGCAGTACTTC. It specifies CSARASYEQYF. The chain employs TRBV20-1 and TRBJ2-7; D unclear. This CDR3 region has 11 residues. Trimming stripped 3 bases from V and 0 bases from J, with 3 bases between. The germline CDR1 and CDR2 sequences are DFQATT and SNEGSKA (reference sequence).

This clonotype was counted only a few times. J is TRBJ1-3 and V is TRBV18; D is uncertain. The CDR3 consists of 15 residues. Trimming stripped 0 bases from V and 0 bases from J, with 6 bases between. Germline assignment: CDR1 KGHSH and CDR2 LQKENI. This CDR3 reads CASSPPGYSGNTIYF. CDR3 DNA: TGTGCCAGCTCACCACCAGGGTACTCTGGAAACACCATATATTTT. Variable domain in full (rest from reference TRBV18 and TRBJ1-3): NAGVMQNPRHLVRRRGQEARLRCSPMKGHSHVYWYRQLPEEGLKFMVYLQKENIIDESGMPKERFSAEFPKEGPSILRIQQVVRGDSAAYFCASSPPGYSGNTIYFGEGSWLTVV.

This clonotype has a handful of counts. This chain links TRBV5-1 with TRBJ1-3, with no clear D. Trimming left V 7 bases short and J 0 bases short, with 2 bases between. Germline V gene lookup returns CDR1 SGHRS and CDR2 YFSETQ. CDR3 length: 11 residues. CDR3 in DNA: TGCGCCAGCGGCTCTGGAAACACCATATATTTT. It encodes CASGSGNTIYF. The full variable domain, with the rest looked up from reference TRBV5-1 and TRBJ1-3, is KAGVTQTPRYLIKTRGQQVTLSCSPISGHRSVSWYQQTPGQGLQFLFEYFSETQRNKGNFPGRFSGRQFSNSRSEMNVSTLELGDSALYLCASGSGNTIYFGEGSWLTVV.

The chain combines TRBV7-8 with TRBJ2-1; weak D call: TRBD1 (5 bases). The V gene's germline CDR1 is SGHVS and CDR2 FQNEAQ. V dropped 1 base and J dropped 10 bases, with 23 bases sitting between them. The CDR3 is 17 amino acids. The CDR3 nucleotides are TGTGCCAGCAGCTTAGTCCCGACCATAGCCAGGGTCAACGAGCAGTTCTTC. Translation gives CASSLVPTIARVNEQFF.

This sequence joins TRBV20-1 and TRBJ1-2; D not certain. Trimming stripped 3 bases from V and 0 bases from J, with 11 bases between. From germline, CDR1 is DFQATT and CDR2 SNEGSKA (reference sequence). The CDR3 has 14 residues. The CDR3 DNA reads as TGCAGTGCTAGGGACGGCGGTGCTAACTATGGCTACACCTTC. As protein: CSARDGGANYGYTF.

This chain uses TRBV6-6 with TRBJ2-3, with 11 bases identical to TRBD1. The V and J ends lost 2 bases and 3 bases, in that order; junction bases with no gene match: 4. The CDR3 has 16 residues. The germline gives CDR1 MNHNY, CDR2 SVGAGI (reference sequence). CDR3 amino acids: CASSYGQGALTDTQYF. The CDR3 nucleotides read TGTGCCAGCAGTTACGGACAGGGGGCCTTGACAGATACGCAGTATTTT.

V usage is TRBV6-2 or TRBV6-3 and J usage is TRBJ1-5; TRBD1 might be the D (5 bases). In germline, CDR1 is MNHEY, CDR2 SVGEGT. The CDR3 is 18 residues long. V lost 0 bases, J lost 3 bases, and 18 bases lay in between. CDR3 coding DNA: TGTGCCAGCAGTTACTCGATCCCACCGGACACCTCCAATCAGCCCCAGCATTTT. Translated, it gives CASSYSIPPDTSNQPQHF.

In its sample, this clonotype was seen many times. The chain couples TRBV20-1 to TRBJ1-4; the D gene is possibly TRBD1 (5 bases). Trimming stripped 4 bases from V and 0 bases from J, with 6 bases between. The CDR3 loop spans 13 amino acids. CDR1 is DFQATT, CDR2 SNEGSKA, per germline (reference sequence). In nucleotides, the CDR3 is TGCAGTGCTACCAGGGCAACTAATGAAAAACTGTTTTTT. Protein: CSATRATNEKLFF.

This CDR3 is CASSAGRATDTQYF. The CDR3 DNA follows: TGTGCCAGCTCCGCCGGGAGAGCCACAGATACGCAGTATTTT. The chain links TRBV2 to TRBJ2-3; tentatively, D is TRBD2 (6 bases). CDR1 is SNHLY, CDR2 FYNNEI, per germline. CDR3 size: 14 residues. The V end lost 8 bases, the J end lost 2 bases, and 14 bases lay between the germline ends. The entire variable domain, with the rest obtained from reference TRBV2 and TRBJ2-3, is as follows: EPEVTQTPSHQVTQMGQEVILRCVPISNHLYFYWYRQILGQKVEFLVSFYNNEISEKSEIFDDQFSVERPDGSNFTLKIRSTKLEDSAMYFCASSAGRATDTQYFGPGTRLTVL.

There are a few counts of this clonotype. This rearrangement joins TRBV29-1 to TRBJ1-2, with D possibly TRBD1 on 6 matching bases. The CDR3 is 12 amino acids. Between the trimmed V and J ends, which lost 6 bases and 6 bases, there was a span of 14 bases. CDR1 and CDR2 from the germline V gene are SQVTM and ANQGSEA. The CDR3 nucleotides read TGCAGCGTATCTACAGGGAATCATGGCTACACCTTC. Its protein is CSVSTGNHGYTF.

This clonotype was seen ten or more times. The chain carries TRBV24-1 and TRBJ2-2; D is perhaps TRBD1 (5 bases). The CDR3 extends over 16 amino acids. V was pared by 0 bases and J by 6 bases, with 13 bases between. Germline assignment: CDR1 KGHDR and CDR2 SFDVKD. As DNA, the CDR3 is TGTGCCACCAGTGATTTGCAGACAGAAGAACCCGGGGAGCTGTTTTTT. Its protein product is CATSDLQTEEPGELFF.